This passage covers 24 T cell receptor beta chains from one sample sequenced in a study of T cell changes during pregnancy in multiple sclerosis. Profiling relied on immunoSEQ multiplex PCR, and the TCRdb table lists in-frame clones only, not all of them. The data hold more than 65,000 clones, with 75% to 90% observed a single time. The sample here was peripheral blood, taken after pregnancy. These receptors came from a female donor in good health, enrolled as a control in a pregnancy study.

The chain couples TRBV30 to TRBJ2-4, with 14 bases fitting TRBD2. Germline CDR1 GTSNPN, CDR2 SVGIG (reference sequence). The junction had 4 bases not matched to a gene; V was cut back by 1 base and J by 5 bases. The CDR3 loop spans 16 amino acids. The CDR3 loop is CAWSGRTSGGQNIQYF. The CDR3 nucleotides read TGTGCCTGGAGTGGAAGGACTAGCGGGGGGCAAAACATTCAGTACTTC.

The rearrangement uses TRBV6-5 and TRBJ1-3; D is uncertain. The CDR3 runs 16 residues. CDR1 is MNHEY and CDR2 is SVGAGI in the germline V gene. V gave up 1 base and J gave up 4 bases, with 14 bases separating them. The CDR3 loop is CASSYLQKTSGNTIYF. CDR3 bases: TGTGCCAGCAGTTACTTGCAAAAGACATCAGGAAACACCATATATTTT.

This sequence joins TRBV6-1 and TRBJ1-1, with a possible D match to TRBD1 (5 bases). The germline CDR1 and CDR2 sequences are MNHNS and SASEGT. Trimming left V 1 base short and J 4 bases short, with 13 bases between. This CDR3 is 15 amino acids long. The CDR3 loop is CASSEGSRTLTEAFF. The DNA for the CDR3 is TGTGCCAGCAGTGAAGGTAGTAGGACACTCACTGAAGCTTTCTTT.

The chain recombines TRBV5-1 with TRBJ2-5; TRBD1 is a possible D gene (5 bases). V lost 4 bases and J lost 3, with 13 bases in between. Germline V gene data show CDR1 as SGHRS and CDR2 as YFSETQ. The CDR3 covers 14 residues. CDR3 residues: CASSPETAKETQYF. The CDR3 nucleotides are TGCGCCAGCAGCCCTGAGACAGCCAAAGAGACCCAGTACTTC.

This chain connects TRBV7-8 to TRBJ1-3; unclear D gene. Trimming shortened V by 5 bases and J by 4 bases, and 6 bases separated the two germline ends. This CDR3 region has 12 residues. Germline CDR1 reads SGHVS; CDR2 reads FQNEAQ. The CDR3 is CASSPGGNTIYF. The CDR3 region has the DNA TGTGCCAGCAGCCCCGGGGGAAACACCATATATTTT.

The rearrangement links TRBV4-1 to TRBJ2-1, with 13 bases lining up with TRBD2. Trimming cost V 4 bases and J 10 bases; bases outside gene matches: 1. Germline CDR1 is MGHRA and CDR2 is YSYEKL. The CDR3 spans 13 residues. CDR3 region: CASSPGLAGEQFF. CDR3 in DNA: TGCGCCAGCAGCCCGGGACTAGCGGGGGAGCAGTTCTTC.

The rearrangement links TRBV6-5 to TRBJ1-1; 9 nucleotides agree with TRBD1. J gave up 6 bases and V 4 bases, and 6 bases lay outside the gene matches. Germline CDR1 and CDR2: MNHEY and SVGAGI. The CDR3 loop spans 14 amino acids. As DNA, the CDR3 is TGTGCCAGCAGTTTAACAGGGGGCGCGTCTGAAGCTTTCTTT. It specifies CASSLTGGASEAFF.

The V and J genes are TRBV30 and TRBJ1-2; possibly TRBD1 for D (5 bases). Per the germline V gene, CDR1 is GTSNPN and CDR2 is SVGIG (reference sequence). V lost 3 bases to trimming and J lost 4 bases, with 15 bases between them. The CDR3 runs 14 residues. CDR3 coding DNA: TGTGCCTGGAGGGCAGACGGGGGGATCTATGGCTACACCTTC. Protein product: CAWRADGGIYGYTF.

Comments on this clone: The same CDR3 is also encoded by other DNA sequences in this sample. This chain connects TRBV7-9 to TRBJ2-2; D unresolved. The germline V and J ends were trimmed by 1 base and 2 bases, with 5 bases remaining between them. The CDR3 totals 14 residues. Germline CDR1 SEHNR, CDR2 FQNEAQ (reference sequence). The CDR3, as DNA: TGTGCCAGCAGCTTAGGACAAAACACCGGGGAGCTGTTTTTT. Protein: CASSLGQNTGELFF. Full variable domain (outside the CDR3, taken from reference TRBV7-9 and TRBJ2-2): DTGVSQNPRHKITKRGQNVTFRCDPISEHNRLYWYRQTLGQGPEFLTYFQNEAQLEKSRLLSDRFSAERPKGSFSTLEIQRTEQGDSAMYLCASSLGQNTGELFFGEGSRLTVL.

The chain is built from TRBV9 and TRBJ1-1; D uncertain. This CDR3 has 14 residues. Deletions cut 0 bases from V and 1 base from J, with 7 bases between. CDR1 is SGDLS, CDR2 YYNGEE, per germline. DNA of the CDR3: TGTGCCAGCAGCGTAGGACGGGAGAACACTGAAGCTTTCTTT. Translating gives CASSVGRENTEAFF.

Comment on this clone: Other DNA sequences in this specimen translate into the identical CDR3. The chain joins TRBV29-1 to TRBJ2-1, with D hard to call. CDR3 length equals 12 residues. Trimming shortened V by 3 bases and J by 3 bases, and 6 bases separated the two germline ends. The germline V gene has CDR1 SQVTM and CDR2 ANQGSEA. The chain's CDR3 is CSVDRSYNEQFF. The CDR3 DNA reads TGCAGCGTTGACAGAAGCTACAATGAGCAGTTCTTC.

V and J are TRBV6-5 and TRBJ1-2; TRBD1 is a possible D gene (5 bases). V was clipped by 5 bases and J by 8 bases, with 21 bases between them. CDR3 size: 15 residues. Germline lookup yields CDR1 MNHEY and CDR2 SVGAGI. The CDR3 sequence: CASSTGGGGPKGYTF. In DNA, the CDR3 is TGTGCCAGCAGTACGGGGGGGGGAGGGCCGAAAGGCTACACCTTC.

The chain links TRBV27 to TRBJ2-7, with TRBD1 identical over 10 bases. Per germline, CDR1 MNHEY and CDR2 SMNVEV (reference sequence). CDR3 length equals 16 residues. Germline trimming cut 2 bases from V and 6 bases from J; bases unmatched to any gene: 10. The CDR3 bases are TGTGCCAGCAGTTTAGGGGGACAGGGGCCCTTTGGCGAGCAGTACTTC. It specifies CASSLGGQGPFGEQYF.

This chain uses TRBV5-4 with TRBJ2-3, with a weak D call TRBD2 (6 bases). The germline gives CDR1 SGHNT, CDR2 YYREEE (reference sequence). Trimming pared 4 bases from V and 3 bases from J, leaving 15 bases between. There are 15 residues in the CDR3. The CDR3 DNA sequence: TGTGCCAGCAGCATGGACTACCCTTCAACAGATACGCAGTATTTT. Translated, it gives CASSMDYPSTDTQYF.

V usage is TRBV27 and J usage is TRBJ2-3; 11 bases fit TRBD2. The CDR3 covers 16 residues. Germline-derived CDR1 and CDR2 are MNHEY and SMNVEV (reference sequence). V dropped 5 bases and J dropped 2; count of bases not matched to a gene: 6. As DNA, the CDR3 is TGTGCCAGCAGTCTTAGACTAGCGGGGCCCACAGATACGCAGTATTTT. Residues: CASSLRLAGPTDTQYF.

The chain employs TRBV5-1 and TRBJ1-1; 9 bases are shared with TRBD1. Germline lookup yields CDR1 SGHRS and CDR2 YFSETQ. With 4 bases clipped from V and 0 bases from J, the junction kept 10 bases outside the gene matches. CDR3 length equals 17 residues. CDR3 DNA: TGCGCCAGCAGCCGGGGCGGGACAGGGCCCCTGAACACTGAAGCTTTCTTT. Amino acids: CASSRGGTGPLNTEAFF.

This clone was seen more than once but under ten times. The chain links TRBV19 to TRBJ1-1; 8 bases align to TRBD1. The CDR3 sequence is 12 residues long. With 6 bases clipped from V and 8 bases from J, the junction kept 5 bases outside the gene matches. Germline CDR1 is LNHDA and CDR2 is SQIVND (reference sequence). CDR3 region: CASRRTGIEAFF. DNA for the CDR3: TGTGCCAGTAGGAGGACAGGGATCGAAGCTTTCTTT.

This clone was picked up one time. The rearrangement links TRBV11-2 to TRBJ1-5; D is possibly TRBD1 (6 bases). CDR1 is SGHAT, CDR2 FQNNGV, per germline. The V and J ends lost 4 bases and 7 bases respectively, with 11 bases between them. The CDR3 length is 13 residues. The CDR3 protein is CASSSTDRQPQHF. In DNA form, the CDR3 reads TGTGCCAGCAGCTCCACGGACAGACAGCCCCAGCATTTT.

This clone was observed a few times. The chain employs TRBV30 and TRBJ1-1, with TRBD1 identical over 7 bases. The CDR3 is 12 amino acids. The germline gives CDR1 GTSNPN, CDR2 SVGIG (reference sequence). Trimming removed 0 bases from V and 6 bases from J; junction bases left unmatched: 1. The chain's CDR3 is CAWSVGTAEAFF. In DNA form, the CDR3 reads TGTGCCTGGAGTGTAGGGACAGCTGAAGCTTTCTTT.

This chain uses TRBV27 with TRBJ1-5; 8 bases map to TRBD1. From germline, CDR1 is MNHEY and CDR2 SMNVEV (reference sequence). The junction had 10 bases not matched to a gene; V was cut back by 5 bases and J by 1 base. This CDR3 is 17 amino acids long. The CDR3, as DNA: TGTGCCAGCAGTCGCTCCAAGACAGGGGCGAGCAATCAGCCCCAGCATTTT. Translating gives CASSRSKTGASNQPQHF.

The chain employs TRBV7-6 and TRBJ2-1; D possibly corresponds to TRBD2 (6 bases). CDR3 length: 14 residues. The ends were cut back, 6 bases at V and 0 bases at J, with 9 bases in the middle. Germline lookup yields CDR1 SGHVS and CDR2 FNYEAQ. CDR3 bases: TGTGCCAGCAGTTTCGGGAGCTCCTACAATGAGCAGTTCTTC. This encodes CASSFGSSYNEQFF.

This chain joins TRBV29-1 and TRBJ1-2, with D hard to call. The CDR3 sequence is 11 residues long. Trimming took off 4 bases at V and 8 bases at J, with 11 bases between the two ends. Germline-derived CDR1 and CDR2 are SQVTM and ANQGSEA. The CDR3 DNA is TGCAGCGTTGGTGGGAGTTACGGCTACACCTTC. Translated, it gives CSVGGSYGYTF.

V is TRBV10-3 and J is TRBJ2-3, with D maybe TRBD2 (5 bases). Trimming shortened V by 6 bases and J by 5 bases, and 18 bases separated the two germline ends. CDR3 size: 15 residues. CDR1 and CDR2 from the germline V gene are ENHRY and SYGVKD. The CDR3 spells CAISASPRAEDTQYF. The CDR3 DNA is TGTGCCATCAGCGCTTCCCCGCGGGCGGAAGATACGCAGTATTTT.

The chain carries TRBV2 and TRBJ2-3, with 16 nucleotides matching TRBD2. Germline values: CDR1 SNHLY, CDR2 FYNNEI. Losses at the gene ends were 6 bases for V and 3 bases for J; bases not matched to a gene: 6. This CDR3 is built from 17 residues. CDR3: CASRAGLAGGSTDTQYF. The CDR3 DNA follows: TGTGCCAGCAGAGCGGGACTAGCGGGGGGGTCGACAGATACGCAGTATTTT.